This is a list of T cell receptor beta chains from one sample in a study of T cell responses to AZD1222 COVID-19 vaccine. Repertoires were generated with immunoSEQ multiplex PCR, while TCRdb's copy carries only in-frame clones and drops some. The sample has about 140,000 clones, 88% seen once. The sequencing used peripheral blood, collected 28 days after the second AZD1222 dose. These receptors all come from an adult who received the AZD1222 COVID-19 vaccine. The CDR3 runs from the conserved cysteine through the conserved F or W. The D gene is left open where the match is weak. Expanded clones are given a class, and other clones once, few, many or no size at all.

v_gene	abundance	j_gene	d_gene	CDR3aa	CDR3nt
TRBV7-2	-	TRBJ1-5	-	CASSLAPSNQPQHF	TGTGCCAGCAGCTTAGCTCCTAGCAATCAGCCCCAGCATTTT
TRBV28	once	TRBJ2-1	TRBD2	CASSPSGGAVNEQFF	TGTGCCAGCAGCCCAAGCGGGGGGGCAGTCAATGAGCAGTTCTTC
TRBV5-1	-	TRBJ2-7	-	CASSLGPRTPYEQYF	TGCGCCAGCAGCTTGGGGCCCAGGACCCCCTACGAGCAGTACTTC
TRBV5-1	-	TRBJ2-1	-	CASSRRGGGYDEQFF	TGCGCCAGCAGTCGACGGGGAGGGGGCTACGATGAGCAGTTCTTC
TRBV5-1	-	TRBJ2-3	TRBD1	CASSLAGTGGTDTQYF	TGCGCCAGCAGCTTGGCCGGGACAGGGGGCACAGATACGCAGTATTTT
TRBV10-2	-	TRBJ1-3	-	CASSESPGSGNTIYF	TGCGCCAGCAGTGAGTCACCAGGGTCCGGAAACACCATATATTTT
TRBV27	-	TRBJ1-1	-	CASSKGPKNTEAFF	TGTGCCAGCAGTAAGGGACCGAAGAACACTGAAGCTTTCTTT
TRBV11-3	-	TRBJ2-5	-	CASSPILGETQYF	TGTGCCAGCAGCCCTATCCTGGGAGAGACCCAGTACTTC
TRBV21-1	-	TRBJ2-7	-	CASSKAFYEQYF	TGTGCCAGCAGCAAAGCCTTTTACGAGCAGTACTTC
TRBV9	-	TRBJ2-7	TRBD2	CASSVASGADEQYF	TGTGCCAGCAGCGTAGCTAGCGGGGCTGACGAGCAGTACTTC
TRBV5-1	-	TRBJ1-4	-	CASSLSATNEKLFF	TGCGCCAGCAGCTTGAGTGCAACTAATGAAAAACTGTTTTTT
TRBV2	-	TRBJ1-5	TRBD1	CASRPIMTDRRLFSNQPQHF	TGTGCCAGCAGACCCATTATGACGGACAGGAGACTTTTTAGCAATCAGCCCCAGCATTTT
TRBV9	few	TRBJ1-5	TRBD1	CASSVGTGAGNQPQHF	TGTGCCAGCAGCGTTGGGACAGGGGCAGGGAATCAGCCCCAGCATTTT
TRBV2	-	TRBJ2-1	-	CASTEIGNEQFF	TGTGCCAGCACCGAAATAGGAAATGAGCAGTTCTTC
TRBV7-2	-	TRBJ2-3	-	CASSSSAYTDTQYF	TGTGCCAGCAGCTCGTCAGCCTACACAGATACGCAGTATTTT
TRBV10-3	-	TRBJ2-1	TRBD2	CAISESWAGGINEQFF	TGTGCCATCAGTGAGTCGTGGGCGGGAGGGATAAATGAGCAGTTCTTC
TRBV19	-	TRBJ1-4	TRBD1	CASSTSGTEEKLFF	TGTGCCAGTAGTACATCCGGGACAGAAGAAAAACTGTTTTTT
TRBV7-3	-	TRBJ2-1	TRBD2	CASSELAGGPSEQFF	TGTGCCAGCAGCGAACTAGCGGGAGGGCCGAGTGAGCAGTTCTTC
TRBV30	-	TRBJ2-1	-	CASGTGSYNEQFF	TGTGCCTCTGGAACAGGGTCCTACAATGAGCAGTTCTTC
TRBV29-1	few	TRBJ1-1	-	CSAGWSVDTEAFF	TGCAGCGCTGGGTGGTCCGTGGACACTGAAGCTTTCTTT
TRBV3-1/TRBV3-2	-	TRBJ1-6	-	CASSQESRVSPLHF	TGTGCCAGCAGCCAAGAAAGTAGGGTTTCACCCCTCCACTTT
TRBV5-1	-	TRBJ2-7	TRBD1	CASSLASTGVSHEQYF	TGCGCCAGCAGCTTGGCCTCGACAGGGGTTTCCCACGAGCAGTACTTC
TRBV10-1	-	TRBJ2-2	TRBD1	CASSEYRGTGELFF	TGCGCCAGCAGTGAATACAGGGGAACCGGGGAGCTGTTTTTT
TRBV5-1	-	TRBJ2-7	-	CASSWDLLSYEQYF	TGCGCCAGCAGCTGGGACTTACTCTCCTACGAGCAGTACTTC
TRBV30	-	TRBJ2-7	-	CAWSTNQGGPTRAQYF	TGTGCCTGGAGTACCAATCAGGGCGGCCCGACAAGGGCGCAGTACTTC
TRBV7-7	-	TRBJ2-5	TRBD1	CASSLAGGEETQYF	TGTGCTAGCAGCTTAGCAGGGGGCGAAGAGACCCAGTACTTC
TRBV7-3	-	TRBJ1-1	-	CASSPGRGTEAFF	TGTGCCAGCAGTCCGGGGAGGGGCACTGAAGCTTTCTTT
TRBV18	-	TRBJ2-7	TRBD1	CASSPARQGAGEQYF	TGTGCCAGCTCACCGGCAAGACAGGGGGCGGGTGAGCAGTACTTC
TRBV2	few	TRBJ2-2	TRBD1	CASRATGSNTGELFF	TGTGCCAGCAGGGCGACAGGGTCGAACACCGGGGAGCTGTTTTTT
TRBV27	-	TRBJ1-2	TRBD1	CASSEPGQGTGYTF	TGTGCCAGCAGTGAACCGGGACAGGGTACTGGCTACACCTTC
TRBV6-5	-	TRBJ1-1	-	CASSYDTEAFF	TGTGCCAGCAGTTACGACACTGAAGCTTTCTTT
TRBV11-3	-	TRBJ2-1	-	CASSPGTKPYNEQFF	TGTGCCAGCAGCCCCGGGACCAAACCTTACAATGAGCAGTTCTTC
TRBV21-1	-	TRBJ2-5	-	CASSRRTGTGEKETQYF	TGTGCCAGCAGCAGACGTACCGGGACAGGGGAGAAAGAGACCCAGTACTTC
TRBV5-1	-	TRBJ2-1	-	CASSDQGSYNEQFF	TGCGCCAGCAGCGACCAGGGTTCCTACAATGAGCAGTTCTTC
TRBV5-4	-	TRBJ2-7	-	CASTLVPPRNQEQYF	TGTGCCAGCACCCTGGTACCCCCGAGAAATCAAGAGCAGTACTTC
TRBV20-1	-	TRBJ1-1	-	CSAPLYTEAFF	TGCAGTGCCCCACTTTATACTGAAGCTTTCTTT
TRBV3-1/TRBV3-2	-	TRBJ1-3	-	CASSHPGRPGNTIYF	TGTGCCAGCAGCCATCCCGGGAGACCTGGAAACACCATATATTTT
TRBV28	-	TRBJ1-2	TRBD1	CASTAVGTGNGYTF	TGTGCCAGCACCGCAGTCGGGACAGGGAATGGCTACACCTTC
TRBV4-1	-	TRBJ1-4	TRBD1	CASSQGTGNEKLFF	TGCGCCAGCAGCCAAGGGACAGGAAATGAAAAACTGTTTTTT
TRBV10-1	-	TRBJ2-2	-	CASSVAENTGELFF	TGCGCCAGCAGTGTGGCTGAGAACACCGGGGAGCTGTTTTTT
TRBV19	-	TRBJ1-5	-	CASSISRGKGNQPQHF	TGTGCCAGTAGTATTTCGCGGGGTAAAGGCAATCAGCCCCAGCATTTT
TRBV28	-	TRBJ2-1	TRBD1	CASSPGDRGDGEQFF	TGTGCCAGCAGCCCAGGGGACAGGGGAGACGGTGAGCAGTTCTTC
TRBV6-2/TRBV6-3	-	TRBJ2-6	-	CASSYYGSRANVLTF	TGTGCCAGCAGTTACTACGGGAGCCGGGCCAACGTCCTGACTTTC
TRBV7-9	-	TRBJ1-1	-	CAIIGGRGAEAFF	TGTGCCATAATCGGGGGGCGCGGAGCTGAAGCTTTCTTT
TRBV3-1/TRBV3-2	-	TRBJ2-4	TRBD2	CASSQRTRTRTLAKNIQYF	TGTGCCAGCAGCCAAAGAACAAGGACTAGGACCCTAGCCAAAAACATTCAGTACTTC
TRBV5-1	-	TRBJ1-2	-	CASSLAGLAGSSGYTF	TGCGCCAGCAGCTTGGCGGGTCTGGCAGGGTCTAGTGGCTACACCTTC
TRBV9	-	TRBJ2-2	TRBD1	CASSVEGQGSGELFF	TGTGCCAGCAGCGTAGAGGGACAGGGATCCGGGGAGCTGTTTTTT
TRBV5-4	-	TRBJ2-4	TRBD1	CASTDRGLAKNIQYF	TGTGCCAGTACCGACAGGGGGCTAGCCAAAAACATTCAGTACTTC
TRBV10-1	once	TRBJ1-2	-	CASAPSYGHYGYTF	TGCGCCAGCGCCCCATCGTACGGACACTATGGCTACACCTTC
TRBV6-5	once	TRBJ2-7	-	CASSYLGPEYEQYF	TGTGCCAGCAGTTACTTGGGCCCAGAGTACGAGCAGTACTTC
TRBV3-1/TRBV3-2	-	TRBJ1-1	-	CASSQEPGAMNTEAFF	TGTGCCAGCAGCCAGGAACCGGGGGCGATGAACACTGAAGCTTTCTTT
TRBV30	-	TRBJ2-5	-	CAWSVAVSFLETQYF	TGTGCCTGGAGTGTAGCGGTGTCGTTCTTGGAGACCCAGTACTTC
TRBV5-6	-	TRBJ2-5	TRBD1	CASSPGTVQETQYF	TGTGCCAGCAGCCCAGGGACAGTACAAGAGACCCAGTACTTC
TRBV18	-	TRBJ2-3	TRBD2	CASSPPWTSGDSTDTQYF	TGTGCCAGCTCACCACCTTGGACTAGCGGGGACTCCACAGATACGCAGTATTTT
TRBV5-4	-	TRBJ1-2	-	CASSLATARYGYTF	TGTGCCAGCAGCTTGGCCACAGCCCGCTATGGCTACACCTTC
TRBV7-2	-	TRBJ2-1	-	CASSSGYSYNEQFF	TGTGCCAGCAGCTCCGGCTACTCCTACAATGAGCAGTTCTTC
TRBV4-2	-	TRBJ1-5	-	CASSQDLGPNQPQHF	TGTGCCAGCAGCCAAGACCTGGGGCCCAATCAGCCCCAGCATTTT
TRBV27	-	TRBJ2-7	-	CASSWAGPQLEQYF	TGTGCCAGCAGTTGGGCAGGCCCTCAGCTCGAGCAGTACTTC
TRBV5-1	-	TRBJ2-2	TRBD1	CASRNQKTGGNTGELFF	TGCGCCAGCAGGAATCAAAAGACAGGGGGCAACACCGGGGAGCTGTTTTTT